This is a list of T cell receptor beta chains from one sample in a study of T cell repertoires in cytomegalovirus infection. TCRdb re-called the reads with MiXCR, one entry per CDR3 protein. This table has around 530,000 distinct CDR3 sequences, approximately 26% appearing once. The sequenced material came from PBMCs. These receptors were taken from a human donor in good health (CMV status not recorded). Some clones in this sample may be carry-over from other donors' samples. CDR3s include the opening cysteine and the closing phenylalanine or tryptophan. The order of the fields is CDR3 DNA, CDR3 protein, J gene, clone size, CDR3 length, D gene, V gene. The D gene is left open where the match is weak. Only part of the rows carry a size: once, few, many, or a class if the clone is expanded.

CDR3nt: TGTGCCAGCGTCCAAGGAGGGCCTTCACCCCTCCACTTT
CDR3aa: CASVQGGPSPLHF
j_gene: TRBJ1-6
abundance: .
len: 13
d_gene: .
v_gene: TRBV28

CDR3nt: TGTGCCAGCAGCCCCCAGGGGGGGCGAATCAATCAGCCCCAGCATTTT
CDR3aa: CASSPQGGRINQPQHF
j_gene: TRBJ1-5
abundance: many
len: 16
d_gene: TRBD1
v_gene: TRBV7-2

CDR3nt: TGTGCCAGCAGCCTTTCCGTTCCAGATACGCAGTATTTT
CDR3aa: CASSLSVPDTQYF
j_gene: TRBJ2-3
abundance: many
len: 13
d_gene: .
v_gene: TRBV7-2

CDR3nt: TGTGCCAGCAGGGGTCGGGTCAATCAGCCCCAGCATTTT
CDR3aa: CASRGRVNQPQHF
j_gene: TRBJ1-5
abundance: .
len: 13
d_gene: .
v_gene: TRBV27

CDR3nt: TGTGCCAGCAGCTTACCCGGGACAGGGGTGGCTAATGAAAAACTGTTTTTT
CDR3aa: CASSLPGTGVANEKLFF
j_gene: TRBJ1-4
abundance: many
len: 17
d_gene: TRBD1
v_gene: TRBV7-2

CDR3nt: TGTGCCAGCAGTACGTATTGGGGAGGGGATCAGCCCCAGCATTTT
CDR3aa: CASSTYWGGDQPQHF
j_gene: TRBJ1-5
abundance: .
len: 15
d_gene: .
v_gene: TRBV6-2/TRBV6-3

CDR3nt: TGTGCCAGCAGTTCCCGGGGGAGAGAAGACGAGCAGTACTTC
CDR3aa: CASSSRGREDEQYF
j_gene: TRBJ2-7
abundance: .
len: 14
d_gene: .
v_gene: TRBV27

CDR3nt: TGTGCCAGTAGTATTGGGACCTTCGGCGATGAGCAGTTCTTC
CDR3aa: CASSIGTFGDEQFF
j_gene: TRBJ2-1
abundance: few
len: 14
d_gene: .
v_gene: TRBV19

CDR3nt: TGTGCCAGCAGACTAAGGTCGACAGCAGGCTACGAGCAGTACTTC
CDR3aa: CASRLRSTAGYEQYF
j_gene: TRBJ2-7
abundance: .
len: 15
d_gene: .
v_gene: TRBV28

CDR3nt: TGCAGTGCTAGTACTAGCGCGCCCTCCTACAATGAGCAGTTCTTC
CDR3aa: CSASTSAPSYNEQFF
j_gene: TRBJ2-1
abundance: .
len: 15
d_gene: TRBD2
v_gene: TRBV20-1

CDR3nt: TGTGCCAGCAGCTACACTAGCGGGCGGGAGCAGTTCTTC
CDR3aa: CASSYTSGREQFF
j_gene: TRBJ2-1
abundance: many
len: 13
d_gene: TRBD2
v_gene: TRBV7-2

CDR3nt: TGCGCCAGCAGCCCGGACAGGGGGACGACCGGGGAGCTGTTTTTT
CDR3aa: CASSPDRGTTGELFF
j_gene: TRBJ2-2
abundance: .
len: 15
d_gene: TRBD1
v_gene: TRBV5-1

CDR3nt: TGTGCCATCAATCAGGGACTTAACAATGAGCAGTTCTTC
CDR3aa: CAINQGLNNEQFF
j_gene: TRBJ2-1
abundance: many
len: 13
d_gene: .
v_gene: TRBV10-3

CDR3nt: TGTGCCAGCAGTATGACAGGAGCTTACTATGGCTACACCTTC
CDR3aa: CASSMTGAYYGYTF
j_gene: TRBJ1-2
abundance: .
len: 14
d_gene: .
v_gene: TRBV11-2

CDR3nt: TGTGCCAGCAGTATTGGATACACCGGGGAGCTGTTTTTT
CDR3aa: CASSIGYTGELFF
j_gene: TRBJ2-2
abundance: .
len: 13
d_gene: .
v_gene: TRBV6-2/TRBV6-3

CDR3nt: TGTGCCAGCCTCCTAGCGGGCTCCTACAATGAGCAGTTCTTC
CDR3aa: CASLLAGSYNEQFF
j_gene: TRBJ2-1
abundance: few
len: 14
d_gene: TRBD2
v_gene: TRBV6-1

CDR3nt: TGCAGTGCTAATGATGACAGAGGGGCAGATACGCAGTATTTT
CDR3aa: CSANDDRGADTQYF
j_gene: TRBJ2-3
abundance: many
len: 14
d_gene: .
v_gene: TRBV20-1

CDR3nt: TGCAGTGCTAGGCCGGGAAGCTCCTACAATGAGCAGTTCTTC
CDR3aa: CSARPGSSYNEQFF
j_gene: TRBJ2-1
abundance: .
len: 14
d_gene: .
v_gene: TRBV20-1

CDR3nt: TGTGCCAGCAGCTTAGCCACAGGGGCCCTGTCTGGAAACACCATATATTTT
CDR3aa: CASSLATGALSGNTIYF
j_gene: TRBJ1-3
abundance: many
len: 17
d_gene: TRBD1
v_gene: TRBV7-9

CDR3nt: TGTGCCAGCAGTATACAGGGGATTTACACCGGGGAGCTGTTTTTT
CDR3aa: CASSIQGIYTGELFF
j_gene: TRBJ2-2
abundance: few
len: 15
d_gene: TRBD1
v_gene: TRBV28

CDR3nt: TGTGCCAGCAGTTACTCGCGACAAATTAATTCACCCCTCCACTTT
CDR3aa: CASSYSRQINSPLHF
j_gene: TRBJ1-6
abundance: .
len: 15
d_gene: .
v_gene: TRBV6-5

CDR3nt: TGTGCCAGCAGTGGAGATCCGACAGGACTGAATCAGCCCCAGCATTTT
CDR3aa: CASSGDPTGLNQPQHF
j_gene: TRBJ1-5
abundance: .
len: 16
d_gene: .
v_gene: TRBV6-1

CDR3nt: TGTGCCACCAGCAACTGGACAGGGGTTCGGGAAAAACTGTTTTTT
CDR3aa: CATSNWTGVREKLFF
j_gene: TRBJ1-4
abundance: .
len: 15
d_gene: TRBD1
v_gene: TRBV15

CDR3nt: TGTGCCAGCAGACCGGGACAGGGGGTCAATGAGCAGTTCTTC
CDR3aa: CASRPGQGVNEQFF
j_gene: TRBJ2-1
abundance: few
len: 14
d_gene: TRBD1
v_gene: TRBV6-2/TRBV6-3

CDR3nt: TGTGCCAGCAGCTTCAACCCCGGGTCAGCGGGCAATGAGCAGTTCTTC
CDR3aa: CASSFNPGSAGNEQFF
j_gene: TRBJ2-1
abundance: many
len: 16
d_gene: .
v_gene: TRBV7-6

CDR3nt: TGTGCCAGCAGTCGGGACAGTCACCAGCCCCAGCATTTT
CDR3aa: CASSRDSHQPQHF
j_gene: TRBJ1-5
abundance: few
len: 13
d_gene: TRBD1
v_gene: TRBV28

CDR3nt: TGTGCCACCAGTCCCACTAGCGGGCCCGCCCATGAGCAGTTCTTC
CDR3aa: CATSPTSGPAHEQFF
j_gene: TRBJ2-1
abundance: few
len: 15
d_gene: TRBD2
v_gene: TRBV24-1

CDR3nt: TGCGCCAGCAGCTACTTTTCAACCGGGCAAGAGCAGTTCTTC
CDR3aa: CASSYFSTGQEQFF
j_gene: TRBJ2-1
abundance: once
len: 14
d_gene: .
v_gene: TRBV5-1

CDR3nt: TGTGCCAGCAGTTTAGCCCAACAGAGGCCCCTCCACTTT
CDR3aa: CASSLAQQRPLHF
j_gene: TRBJ1-6
abundance: .
len: 13
d_gene: .
v_gene: TRBV12-3/TRBV12-4

CDR3nt: TGTGCCATTTACTCGGGACACTTTAGCTCTGGGGCCAACGTCCTGACTTTC
CDR3aa: CAIYSGHFSSGANVLTF
j_gene: TRBJ2-6
abundance: many
len: 17
d_gene: .
v_gene: TRBV10-3

CDR3nt: TGCGCCAGCAGCCAATCCGGTGGGACAGGGGGCAGGGATGAGCAGTTCTTC
CDR3aa: CASSQSGGTGGRDEQFF
j_gene: TRBJ2-1
abundance: .
len: 17
d_gene: TRBD1
v_gene: TRBV4-3

CDR3nt: TGTGCCAGCAGAACTCGGACCGCTATCACAGATACGCAGTATTTT
CDR3aa: CASRTRTAITDTQYF
j_gene: TRBJ2-3
abundance: .
len: 15
d_gene: .
v_gene: TRBV2

CDR3nt: TGTGCCAGCAGCTTGGGACTAGCGGGGCGAAGCACAGATACGCAGTATTTT
CDR3aa: CASSLGLAGRSTDTQYF
j_gene: TRBJ2-3
abundance: .
len: 17
d_gene: TRBD2
v_gene: TRBV5-5

CDR3nt: TGTGCCAGCAGTGACTCTGCGGGGGGATCCACAGATACGCAGTATTTT
CDR3aa: CASSDSAGGSTDTQYF
j_gene: TRBJ2-3
abundance: few
len: 16
d_gene: TRBD2
v_gene: TRBV6-4

CDR3nt: TGTGCCAGCAGTTTCTACGAGGGTCTCGAGGAAAAGACCCAGTACTTC
CDR3aa: CASSFYEGLEEKTQYF
j_gene: TRBJ2-5
abundance: .
len: 16
d_gene: .
v_gene: TRBV28

CDR3nt: TGCAGTGCTAGACCCCCCCGGACTGCGGTGACCCAGTACTTC
CDR3aa: CSARPPRTAVTQYF
j_gene: TRBJ2-5
abundance: .
len: 14
d_gene: .
v_gene: TRBV20-1

CDR3nt: TGTGCCAGCAGCCAAGTACAAGGTCGGGGTGAAAAACTGTTTTTT
CDR3aa: CASSQVQGRGEKLFF
j_gene: TRBJ1-4
abundance: .
len: 15
d_gene: .
v_gene: TRBV14

CDR3nt: TGCGCCAGCAGCTTGGATCGGGGGTTAAGGAACACCGGGGAGCTGTTTTTT
CDR3aa: CASSLDRGLRNTGELFF
j_gene: TRBJ2-2
abundance: .
len: 17
d_gene: .
v_gene: TRBV5-1

CDR3nt: TGTGCCAGCAGTTACAACGTCGGGAGGTCCCGGCCGAGCTCCCCACCCGATGAGCAGTTCTTC
CDR3aa: CASSYNVGRSRPSSPPDEQFF
j_gene: TRBJ2-1
abundance: .
len: 21
d_gene: TRBD2
v_gene: TRBV6-2/TRBV6-3

CDR3nt: TGTGCCAGCAGCTCCCGGACTAGTCCCGCCACCGGGGAGCTGTTTTTT
CDR3aa: CASSSRTSPATGELFF
j_gene: TRBJ2-2
abundance: .
len: 16
d_gene: TRBD2
v_gene: TRBV7-2